This T cell receptor beta chain was documented in a study of molecular identifiers for immune sequencing clone quantification. Study information: The replicate experiment used RNA from roughly 18,000 or 92,000 naive CD8 cells. This RNA was split into five aliquots, and four of them were sequenced.

TCR libraries were built in bulk with a published protocol and specific TCR primers. From the PCR reads, TCRdb called clonotypes with MiXCR, one entry per CDR3 protein. There are 50,000 to 70,000 distinct CDR3 sequences in the sample; around a sixth occur only once, and less than 2% lies in the top ten. Study-wide points: More than 97% of effector molecules, versus under 1% of naive-cell molecules, belonged to clones above 20 RNA copies.

CDR3 size: 13 residues. Looked up from germline, CDR1 is SGHVS and CDR2 is FNYEAQ. V lost 3 bases, J lost 10 bases, and 13 bases lay in between. This clonotype showed up many times. Its specificity is not known. V usage is TRBV7-6 and J usage is TRBJ2-1; D is ambiguous. The sample taken for sequencing was naive CD8+ T cells from blood, with Jurkat cell RNA spiked in. Documented subset: FACS-sorted CD8+CD4-CCR7+CD45RA+ naive T cells. This TCR derives from a human donor in good health. Some libraries in this study had Jurkat cell RNA spiked in. Here the CDR3 reads CASSFAQSGEQFF. The CDR3 coding sequence is TGTGCCAGCAGCTTTGCTCAGAGTGGAGAGCAGTTCTTC.